One and the same sample provided the 15 T cell receptor beta chains below, sequenced in a study of graft-versus-host responses after intestinal transplantation. Method: immunoSEQ multiplex PCR; TCRdb's copy keeps in-frame clones and lacks some. The data hold approximately 16,000 clones, with roughly three fifths observed a single time. Intraepithelial lymphocytes and lamina propria lymphocytes were released through processing of graft tissue. The source material was ileum tissue, sampled 524 days after transplant. The receptor set was obtained from a human patient who received an intestinal transplant, so some T cells may come from the graft donor.

There are a few counts of this clone. The J gene is TRBJ2-7, the V gene TRBV7-9; D may be TRBD1 (7 bases). Deletions cut 2 bases from V and 7 bases from J, with 24 bases between. Germline V gives CDR1 SEHNR, CDR2 FQNEAQ (reference sequence). The CDR3 is 17 residues long. The CDR3 DNA follows: TGTGCCAGCAGCTTATCGTGGGCGGCAGGGGGGACGAGTGAGCAGTACTTC. This codes for CASSLSWAAGGTSEQYF.

The gene calls are TRBV20-1 and TRBJ1-6; D call uncertain. The CDR3 loop spans 11 amino acids. Trimming left V 5 bases short and J 6 bases short, with 5 bases between. CDR1 and CDR2 (germline): DFQATT, SNEGSKA (reference sequence). Here the CDR3 reads CSAGLNSPLHF. The DNA for the CDR3 is TGCAGTGCTGGACTTAATTCACCCCTCCACTTT.

V is TRBV5-1 and J is TRBJ2-5, with unresolved D. The DNA matches TRBJ2-7 better at its end, which makes the J call doubtful. Germline CDR1 reads SGHRS; CDR2 reads YFSETQ. The CDR3 extends over 13 amino acids. CDR3 sequence reads: CASSLNYIYEQYF. The CDR3 region has the DNA TGCGCCAGCAGCTTGAATTATATCTACGAGCAGTACTTC.

The CDR3 is CASSVGLAGGTYEQYF. Here the CDR3 DNA reads TGTGCCAGCAGCGTGGGACTAGCGGGGGGGACCTACGAGCAGTACTTC. This chain links TRBV5-4 with TRBJ2-7; the match to TRBD2 covers 16 bases. J was trimmed by 2 bases and V by 4 bases; bases with no gene match: 3. CDR1 is SGHNT, CDR2 YYREEE, per germline (reference sequence). The CDR3 has 16 residues.

Here the CDR3 DNA reads TGTGCCAGTAGTCCACAGGTGGATAGCAATCAGCCCCAGCATTTT. This gives the protein CASSPQVDSNQPQHF. The chain links TRBV19 to TRBJ1-5; a weak D match, TRBD1 (5 bases). V lost 5 bases and J 0 bases, leaving 11 bases between the germline ends. The germline CDR1 and CDR2 sequences are LNHDA and SQIVND (reference sequence). The length of the CDR3 is 15 residues.

The rearrangement joins TRBV19 to TRBJ2-7; perhaps TRBD1 as D (5 bases). V lost 3 bases to trimming and J lost 6 bases, with 15 bases between them. This CDR3 comprises 14 residues. Per the germline V gene, CDR1 is LNHDA and CDR2 is SQIVND (reference sequence). Written as DNA, the CDR3 is TGTGCCAGTAGTATGTTCCCAGGGATGGGCGAGCAGTACTTC. Translated, it gives CASSMFPGMGEQYF.

This clone is large (0.1 to 1%) in the sample. The chain links TRBV4-1 to TRBJ2-1, with TRBD1 matching 7 bases. Trimming took 0 bases from V and 3 from J; bases not matched to a gene: 11. The CDR3 is 18 residues long. Germline CDR1 and CDR2: MGHRA and YSYEKL. The CDR3: CASSQDLTGPFFYNEQFF. The CDR3 nucleotides are TGCGCCAGCAGCCAAGACTTGACAGGGCCCTTCTTCTACAATGAGCAGTTCTTC.

The V and J genes are TRBV10-3 and TRBJ1-6, with no clear D. Trimming stripped 7 bases from V and 6 bases from J, with 13 bases between. The germline V gene encodes CDR1 ENHRY and CDR2 SYGVKD. The CDR3 spans 14 residues. The CDR3 reads CAIKSGTGNSPLHF. CDR3 DNA: TGTGCCATCAAGTCTGGAACGGGTAATTCACCCCTCCACTTT.

The chain is built from TRBV4-1 and TRBJ1-1, with 9 bases fitting TRBD1. The J segment lost 2 bases and the V segment lost 3 bases, leaving 4 bases of the junction unmatched. The CDR3 runs to 15 residues. CDR1 is MGHRA, CDR2 YSYEKL, per germline. The CDR3 coding sequence is TGCGCCAGCAGCCACTTTACAGGGGGCAACACTGAAGCTTTCTTT. Residues: CASSHFTGGNTEAFF.

As for this clone: The conserved closing phenylalanine or tryptophan is absent in this CDR3, likely reflecting a read error. This chain uses TRBV5-1 with TRBJ2-7; perhaps TRBD1 as D (6 bases). This CDR3 has 16 amino acids. Per germline, CDR1 SGHRS and CDR2 YFSETQ. Trimming cost V 4 bases and J 2 bases, with 19 bases left between them. Here the CDR3 DNA reads TGCGCCAGCAGCCCTGGGACACTCGGCATTACCTACGAGCAGTACCTC. It is translated as CASSPGTLGITYEQYL.

This clone was seen a few times. CDR3 DNA: TGTGCCAGCAGCACTAGCGGGGGGGCCTACGAGCAGTACTTC. Translated, it gives CASSTSGGAYEQYF. The chain carries TRBV7-2 and TRBJ2-7; 13 nucleotides align to TRBD2. The V gene's germline CDR1 is SGHTA and CDR2 FQGNSA. The CDR3 sequence is 14 residues long. V lost 5 bases to trimming and J lost 2 bases; unmatched junction nucleotides: 0.

As to this clone: This same CDR3 is encoded by further DNA sequences in the sample. The V and J genes are TRBV4-1 and TRBJ2-7; tentative D call: TRBD2 (5 bases). The length of the CDR3 is 15 residues. Germline V gene lookup returns CDR1 MGHRA and CDR2 YSYEKL. The V end was cut by 1 base, the J end by 10 bases, with 20 bases between. The CDR3 DNA sequence: TGCGCCAGCAGCCAAGGCGGTAGGTCGGAGGCCGAACAGTACTTC. Protein sequence: CASSQGGRSEAEQYF.

This chain connects TRBV6-1 to TRBJ2-2; 8 bases fit TRBD1. Trimming cost V 8 bases and J 0 bases; bases outside gene matches: 5. The germline CDR1 and CDR2 sequences are MNHNS and SASEGT. The CDR3 runs 15 residues. The CDR3 here is CASDRGDTNTGELFF. The CDR3 DNA is TGTGCCAGCGACAGGGGTGACACGAACACCGGGGAGCTGTTTTTT.

The genes are TRBV27 and TRBJ2-3, with 7 nucleotides matching TRBD2. Germline CDR1 is MNHEY and CDR2 is SMNVEV (reference sequence). The V and J ends lost 4 bases and 1 base, in that order; junction bases with no gene match: 8. The CDR3 consists of 16 residues. This chain's CDR3 is CASSSQPAGGTDTQYF. The CDR3 DNA is TGTGCCAGCAGTTCCCAGCCCGCGGGGGGCACAGATACGCAGTATTTT.

Details on this clone: One end of the junction does not line up with germline, which may come from a read error. V is TRBV11-2 and J is TRBJ1-1; weak D call: TRBD1 (6 bases). The CDR3 length is 13 residues. CDR1 and CDR2 from the germline V gene are SGHAT and FQNNGV. CDR3 amino acids: CASRLGGGTEAFF. CDR3 coding DNA: TGTGCCAGCAGGTTAGGGGGGGGAACTGAAGCTTTCTTT.